This passage covers 12 T cell receptor beta chains from one sample sequenced in a study of shared clonotypes between healthy human individuals. Here immunoSEQ multiplex PCR was the method, and the copy in TCRdb shows in-frame clones only, minus some. The table shows a few million clones, with around nine tenths occurring only once. Sequenced: naive CD4+ T cells sorted from blood. Subset reported: CD45RA+ positively selected. These receptors were obtained from a man between 18 and 35 years old in good health.

This clone was seen at least ten times. Other nucleotide sequences in the sample specify the same CDR3. The gene calls are TRBV5-1 and TRBJ2-7; D not resolved. V was shortened by 3 bases and J by 0 bases, with 1 base between the two germline ends. This CDR3 comprises 11 residues. Germline CDR1 reads SGHRS; CDR2 reads YFSETQ. The CDR3 region has the DNA TGCGCCAGCAGCTCCTCCTACGAGCAGTACTTC. This translates into CASSSSYEQYF.

This sequence joins TRBV5-1 and TRBJ2-1, with 10 bases identical to TRBD2. This CDR3 has 15 residues. V was pared by 4 bases and J by 3 bases, with 4 bases of the junction left unmatched. The germline V gene has CDR1 SGHRS and CDR2 YFSETQ. The CDR3 nucleotides are TGCGCCAGCAGCAAAACTAGCGGGGTCTACAATGAGCAGTTCTTC. Its translation is CASSKTSGVYNEQFF.

The V and J genes are TRBV2 and TRBJ2-6, with D perhaps TRBD1 (6 bases). Per the germline V gene, CDR1 is SNHLY and CDR2 is FYNNEI. The CDR3 is 19 amino acids. Between the trimmed V and J ends, which lost 4 bases and 3 bases, there was a span of 22 bases. CDR3 coding DNA: TGTGCCAGCAGTGTTACCGAACTCAACAGGGTCGGTGGGGCCAACGTCCTGACTTTC. This gives the protein CASSVTELNRVGGANVLTF.

The chain links TRBV2 to TRBJ1-2, with 9 bases aligning to TRBD1. The length of the CDR3 is 13 residues. After removal of 8 bases from V and 8 bases from J, the junction contained 9 bases not matched to a gene. Germline V gives CDR1 SNHLY, CDR2 FYNNEI. DNA for the CDR3: TGTGCCAGCTCCCGGGACAGGGTGAGCGGCTACACCTTC. This gives the protein CASSRDRVSGYTF.

The chain has TRBV19 and TRBJ1-2, with D maybe TRBD1 (5 bases). V lost 7 bases, J lost 0 bases, and 6 bases lay in between. This CDR3 is 12 amino acids long. Germline V gene sequence: CDR1 LNHDA, CDR2 SQIVND (reference sequence). The chain's CDR3 is CASKGTNYGYTF. The CDR3 DNA reads TGTGCCAGTAAGGGGACTAACTATGGCTACACCTTC.

This clone was seen a handful of times. Additional DNA sequences in this sample encode the identical CDR3. V and J are TRBV18 and TRBJ1-1, with a tentative D call TRBD1 (6 bases). This CDR3 region has 14 residues. Per germline, CDR1 KGHSH and CDR2 LQKENI. Trimming stripped 6 bases from V and 1 base from J, with 12 bases between. The CDR3, as DNA: TGTGCCAGCTCCCCGGGGGCACAGAACACTGAAGCTTTCTTT. Protein product: CASSPGAQNTEAFF.

The DNA for the CDR3 is TGTGCCAGCACCCTTACGACTAGCGGGGGCGCCTACAATGAGCAGTTCTTC. It encodes CASTLTTSGGAYNEQFF. V is TRBV9 and J is TRBJ2-1; TRBD2 agrees at 12 bases. Germline V gene lookup returns CDR1 SGDLS and CDR2 YYNGEE. The CDR3 is made up of 17 amino acids. Losses at the gene ends were 6 bases for V and 2 bases for J; bases not matched to a gene: 9.

Remarks on this clone: This sample also contains other DNA sequences that code for the same CDR3. This chain joins TRBV30 and TRBJ1-5; D gene unclear. Germline-derived CDR1 and CDR2 are GTSNPN and SVGIG (reference sequence). This CDR3 is built from 13 residues. V was cut by 4 bases and J by 1 base, with 8 bases left in between. The CDR3, as DNA: TGTGCCTGGAATACGGACAGCAATCAGCCCCAGCATTTT. Encoded protein: CAWNTDSNQPQHF.

The chain combines TRBV20-1 with TRBJ2-5; D call uncertain. CDR3 size: 10 residues. From germline, CDR1 is DFQATT and CDR2 SNEGSKA (reference sequence). Trimming cost V 4 bases and J 5 bases, with 5 bases left between them. CDR3 amino acids: CSAMEETQYF. The CDR3 DNA follows: TGCAGTGCTATGGAGGAGACCCAGTACTTC.

The chain recombines TRBV5-1 with TRBJ2-5; D perhaps matches TRBD1 (8 bases). From germline, CDR1 is SGHRS and CDR2 YFSETQ. Trimming cost V 4 bases and J 2 bases, with 12 bases left between them. This CDR3 has 14 amino acids. CDR3 nucleotides: TGCGCCAGCAGCGAACAGGGGGGGCAAGAGACCCAGTACTTC. Translated: CASSEQGGQETQYF. Based on the CDR3 plus reference TRBV5-1 and TRBJ2-5, the full variable domain is KAGVTQTPRYLIKTRGQQVTLSCSPISGHRSVSWYQQTPGQGLQFLFEYFSETQRNKGNFPGRFSGRQFSNSRSEMNVSTLELGDSALYLCASSEQGGQETQYFGPGTRLLVL.

The gene calls are TRBV6-6 and TRBJ1-5, with 7 positions matching TRBD1. CDR1 MNHNY and CDR2 SVGAGI come from the germline V gene (reference sequence). V dropped 7 bases and J dropped 1; count of bases not matched to a gene: 4. There are 14 residues in the CDR3. The CDR3 loop is CASTETGSNQPQHF. The CDR3 nucleotides read TGTGCCAGCACGGAGACAGGGAGCAATCAGCCCCAGCATTTT.

This chain joins TRBV23-1 and TRBJ1-1; D not certain. TRBV23-1 is an ORF; its function is uncertain. The length of the CDR3 is 17 residues. V was clipped by 1 base and J by 3 bases, with 18 bases between them. CDR3: CASSQYGPGIGHTEAFF. CDR3 DNA sequence: TGCGCCAGCAGTCAATATGGACCAGGTATAGGGCACACTGAAGCTTTCTTT.